This entry lists 7 T cell receptor beta chains sequenced from one sample in a study of T cell changes during pregnancy in multiple sclerosis. Sequencing was performed with immunoSEQ multiplex PCR; in TCRdb, only in-frame clones are kept and a portion is missing. The sample includes 35,000 to 50,000 clones, 80% to 90% of them seen just once. This specimen was CD4+ T cells from peripheral blood mononuclear cells, taken in the first trimester of pregnancy. The receptors come from a female donor with multiple sclerosis, enrolled in a pregnancy study.

This clone was observed a single time. The rearrangement joins TRBV5-1 to TRBJ1-1; 8 bases map to TRBD1. Germline V gives CDR1 SGHRS, CDR2 YFSETQ. V was pared by 3 bases and J by 1 base, with 8 bases of the junction left unmatched. This CDR3 region has 16 residues. CDR3 in amino acids: CASSWNLQGGNTEAFF. CDR3 in DNA: TGCGCCAGCAGCTGGAACCTACAGGGGGGGAACACTGAAGCTTTCTTT.

This sequence joins TRBV28 and TRBJ2-1; perhaps TRBD1 as D (6 bases). In germline, CDR1 is MDHEN, CDR2 SYDVKM. Trimming pared 8 bases from V and 5 bases from J, leaving 13 bases between. The CDR3 has 13 amino acids. CDR3 sequence (DNA): TGTGCCAGCGTAGGGGGTAATAACAATGAGCAGTTCTTC. It yields the protein CASVGGNNNEQFF.

This clone was seen once. V and J are TRBV6-4 and TRBJ2-7; TRBD1 matches 10 bases. Unmatched junction bases numbered 12, after V lost 6 bases and J lost 4 bases. The germline V gene has CDR1 MRHNA and CDR2 SNTAGT. This CDR3 comprises 16 residues. The CDR3 nucleotides are TGTGCCAGCAGAGCCCCCGGGACAGGGGATCCGTACGAGCAGTACTTC. This sequence encodes CASRAPGTGDPYEQYF.

The chain couples TRBV5-4 to TRBJ2-7, with 9 bases fitting TRBD1. Germline CDR1 reads SGHNT; CDR2 reads YYREEE (reference sequence). Trimming at V came to 4 bases and at J to 5 bases, leaving 7 bases not matched to a gene. There are 14 residues in the CDR3. The CDR3 loop reads CASSVGTGINEQYF. CDR3 DNA: TGTGCCAGCAGCGTAGGGACAGGGATCAACGAGCAGTACTTC.

This rearrangement joins TRBV19 to TRBJ2-1, with a tentative D call TRBD2 (6 bases). V lost 7 bases and J 4 bases, leaving 14 bases between the germline ends. Germline assignment: CDR1 LNHDA and CDR2 SQIVND (reference sequence). This CDR3 contains 14 residues. CDR3 nucleotide sequence: TGTGCCAGTACCGGGGACTTAGGGTACAATGAGCAGTTCTTC. Encoded protein: CASTGDLGYNEQFF. Looking up the rest from reference TRBV19 and TRBJ2-1 gives the full variable domain: DGGITQSPKYLFRKEGQNVTLSCEQNLNHDAMYWYRQDPGQGLRLIYYSQIVNDFQKGDIAEGYSVSREKKESFPLTVTSAQKNPTAFYLCASTGDLGYNEQFFGPGTRLTVL.

The CDR3, as DNA: TGTGCCAGCACCCGGGGTGGGCACGAGCAGTACTTC. Translation gives CASTRGGHEQYF. V gene TRBV2 combines with J gene TRBJ2-7; D perhaps matches TRBD2 (5 bases). The CDR3 loop spans 12 amino acids. V was shortened by 7 bases and J by 5 bases, with 12 bases between the two germline ends. Germline V lookup: CDR1 SNHLY, CDR2 FYNNEI.

The chain couples TRBV19 to TRBJ1-1, with TRBD1 identical over 8 bases. The germline CDR1 and CDR2 sequences are LNHDA and SQIVND (reference sequence). The CDR3 loop spans 17 amino acids. The V and J ends lost 5 bases and 0 bases, in that order; junction bases with no gene match: 11. CDR3 in DNA: TGTGCCAGTAGTCCCCGAGCAGGGGGCGTTTTGAACACTGAAGCTTTCTTT. It codes for CASSPRAGGVLNTEAFF. The whole variable domain, filled in from reference TRBV19 and TRBJ1-1, reads DGGITQSPKYLFRKEGQNVTLSCEQNLNHDAMYWYRQDPGQGLRLIYYSQIVNDFQKGDIAEGYSVSREKKESFPLTVTSAQKNPTAFYLCASSPRAGGVLNTEAFFGQGTRLTVV.